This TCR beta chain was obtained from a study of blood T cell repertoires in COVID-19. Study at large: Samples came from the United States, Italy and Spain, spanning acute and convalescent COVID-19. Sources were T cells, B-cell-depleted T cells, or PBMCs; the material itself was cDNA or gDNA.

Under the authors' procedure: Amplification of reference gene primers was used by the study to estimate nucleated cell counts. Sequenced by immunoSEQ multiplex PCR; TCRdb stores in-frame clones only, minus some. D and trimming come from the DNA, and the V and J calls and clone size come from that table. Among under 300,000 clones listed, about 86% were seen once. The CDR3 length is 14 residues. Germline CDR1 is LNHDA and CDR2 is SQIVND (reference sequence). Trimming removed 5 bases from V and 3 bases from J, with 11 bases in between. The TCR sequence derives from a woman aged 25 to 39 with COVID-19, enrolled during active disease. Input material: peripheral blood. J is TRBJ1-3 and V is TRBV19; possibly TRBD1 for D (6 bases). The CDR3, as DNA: TGTGCCAGTAGTCCCGGGACATATGGAAACACCATATATTTT. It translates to CASSPGTYGNTIYF.